Shown below are 20 T cell receptor beta chains from a single sample sequenced in a study of cytomegalovirus exposure and HLA in healthy donors. Primers included in the PCR were 60 Vbeta and 13 Jbeta primers. The assay was immunoSEQ multiplex PCR, and TCRdb's table has in-frame clones only and misses some. The record lists 150,000 to 200,000 clones, of which the ten most abundant hold 2.1%. The sequenced material came from PBMCs. The source of these receptors is a man aged 25-45 years in good health and CMV-seronegative.

V gene TRBV25-1 combines with J gene TRBJ2-5; a possible D gene is TRBD1 (5 bases). Trimming shortened V by 1 base and J by 8 bases, and 17 bases separated the two germline ends. This CDR3 spans 15 amino acids. Germline values: CDR1 MGHDK, CDR2 SYGVNS. CDR3 amino acids: CASSELGAHSETQYF. The CDR3 nucleotides are TGTGCCAGCAGTGAATTAGGGGCCCACAGCGAAACCCAGTACTTC.

The chain couples TRBV6-5 to TRBJ1-3; D is unclear. Trimming removed 0 bases at V and 5 bases at J, with 5 bases between. CDR1 and CDR2 from the germline V gene are MNHEY and SVGAGI. This CDR3 contains 13 residues. The CDR3 region has the DNA TGTGCCAGCAGTTACTCAAACAGAAACACCATATATTTT. Protein product: CASSYSNRNTIYF.

Notes on this clone: A read error may account for a junction end that differs from germline. This chain joins TRBV5-1 and TRBJ2-7, with 7 bases fitting TRBD1. The CDR3 is made up of 15 amino acids. Germline CDR1 SGHRS, CDR2 YFSETQ. The CDR3 coding sequence is TGCGCCAGCAGCCCAACAGGGGATGTACTTTACGAGCGGTACTTC. Amino acid sequence: CASSPTGDVLYERYF.

The chain combines TRBV6-1 with TRBJ2-1; D is unresolved. Trimming removed 2 bases from V and 0 bases from J, with 14 bases in between. The length of the CDR3 is 17 residues. Germline CDR1 is MNHNS and CDR2 is SASEGT. The DNA of the CDR3 is TGTGCCAGCAGTGAAAGCGCGTTAACAAGCTCCTACAATGAGCAGTTCTTC. This gives the protein CASSESALTSSYNEQFF.

The chain joins TRBV7-2 to TRBJ2-2, with a tentative D call TRBD2 (6 bases). V lost 3 bases, J lost 2 bases, and 13 bases lay in between. This CDR3 region has 16 residues. Germline V gives CDR1 SGHTA, CDR2 FQGNSA. The chain's CDR3 is CASSLGGTSNTGELFF. The CDR3 nucleotides are TGTGCCAGCAGCTTGGGCGGGACCTCTAACACCGGGGAGCTGTTTTTT.

The CDR3 is CASSLDRDYEQYF. CDR3 nucleotides: TGTGCCAGCAGTCTCGACAGGGACTACGAGCAGTACTTC. This rearrangement joins TRBV2 to TRBJ2-7, with 7 bases identical to TRBD1. The CDR3 has 13 amino acids. Germline V lookup: CDR1 SNHLY, CDR2 FYNNEI. V dropped 5 bases and J dropped 3; count of bases not matched to a gene: 4.

The CDR3 DNA follows: TGTGCCAGCAGCGCGAGATGGGACAGGGCGCAAGATACGCAGTATTTT. Its protein is CASSARWDRAQDTQYF. The chain couples TRBV9 to TRBJ2-3; 9 positions agree with TRBD1. V lost 3 bases to trimming and J lost 5 bases; unmatched junction nucleotides: 10. The CDR3 length is 16 residues. Germline assignment: CDR1 SGDLS and CDR2 YYNGEE.

The chain has TRBV5-4 and TRBJ1-4; D unresolved. The germline CDR1 and CDR2 sequences are SGHNT and YYREEE (reference sequence). This CDR3 comprises 15 residues. The ends were cut back, 4 bases at V and 10 bases at J, with 20 bases in the middle. Here the CDR3 reads CASSPRVGEGGKLFF. CDR3 coding DNA: TGTGCCAGCAGCCCGAGGGTTGGGGAAGGAGGAAAACTGTTTTTT.

The V gene is TRBV12-5, the J gene TRBJ1-2, with TRBD1 matching 9 bases. This CDR3 is 14 amino acids long. Germline values: CDR1 LGHNT, CDR2 FRNRAP. The V gene end was trimmed by 7 bases and the J gene end by 5 bases; junction bases not matched to a gene: 8. The CDR3 DNA follows: TGTGCTAGTGCTCCGGGACAGGGAGCTTATGGCTACACCTTC. It translates to CASAPGQGAYGYTF.

V gene TRBV7-3 combines with J gene TRBJ2-3; no clear D. Trimming shortened V by 0 bases and J by 2 bases, and 3 bases separated the two germline ends. CDR1 is SGHTA, CDR2 FQGTGA, per germline. The length of the CDR3 is 13 residues. The CDR3, as DNA: TGTGCCAGCAGCTTAACGGCCACAGATACGCAGTATTTT. Amino acids: CASSLTATDTQYF. The variable domain in full, with the rest retrieved from reference TRBV7-3 and TRBJ2-3, is GAGVSQTPSNKVTEKGKYVELRCDPISGHTALYWYRQSLGQGPEFLIYFQGTGAADDSGLPNDRFFAVRPEGSVSTLKIQRTERGDSAVYLCASSLTATDTQYFGPGTRLTVL.

This chain uses TRBV10-2 with TRBJ2-1; 10 bases are shared with TRBD2. The CDR3 covers 15 residues. From germline, CDR1 is WSHSY and CDR2 SAAADI. V trimming: 4 bases; J trimming: 6 bases; junction bases outside the gene matches: 6. The CDR3 sequence: CASSASSGRFNEQFF. CDR3 sequence (DNA): TGCGCCAGCAGTGCCTCTAGCGGGAGATTCAATGAGCAGTTCTTC.

The V gene is TRBV7-2, the J gene TRBJ2-2; D unresolved. V was shortened by 6 bases and J by 5 bases, with 13 bases between the two germline ends. The CDR3 loop spans 14 amino acids. CDR1 SGHTA and CDR2 FQGNSA come from the germline V gene. As DNA, the CDR3 is TGTGCCAGCAGACCCACACCTCTTACCGGGGAGCTGTTTTTT. Amino acid sequence: CASRPTPLTGELFF.

The chain combines TRBV5-1 with TRBJ1-4; TRBD1 matches at 7 bases. The CDR3 extends over 15 amino acids. The germline V gene encodes CDR1 SGHRS and CDR2 YFSETQ. The V and J ends lost 0 bases and 8 bases, in that order; junction bases with no gene match: 7. The CDR3 coding sequence is TGCGCCAGCAGCTTGGGGGCCGGGACAGCCGAAAAACTGTTTTTT. Residues: CASSLGAGTAEKLFF.

V is TRBV27 and J is TRBJ1-4; TRBD1 aligns across 7 bases. This CDR3 region has 15 residues. V was pared by 3 bases and J by 8 bases, with 9 bases of the junction left unmatched. CDR1 is MNHEY and CDR2 is SMNVEV in the germline V gene (reference sequence). For the CDR3, the DNA is TGTGCCAGCAGTTTTTCCCGACAGGGTGGCGAAAAACTGTTTTTT. Translated: CASSFSRQGGEKLFF.

This chain links TRBV12-5 with TRBJ1-2; 9 bases map to TRBD1. Looked up from germline, CDR1 is LGHNT and CDR2 is FRNRAP. The ends lost 6 bases at V and 0 bases at J; junction bases unmatched: 11. This CDR3 is 17 amino acids long. The CDR3 DNA is TGTGCTAGTGGGGGCCCACAGGGGGCTTCCTCTAACTATGGCTACACCTTC. Its protein is CASGGPQGASSNYGYTF.

The J gene is TRBJ2-7, the V gene TRBV7-2; 9 bases map to TRBD1. Germline assignment: CDR1 SGHTA and CDR2 FQGNSA. V lost 3 bases, J lost 5 bases, and 2 bases stayed unmatched. The CDR3 contains 13 residues. The CDR3 loop is CASSFGQGNEQYF. CDR3 nucleotide sequence: TGTGCCAGCAGCTTCGGACAGGGGAACGAGCAGTACTTC.

The J gene is TRBJ1-5, the V gene TRBV6-1; 9 bases match TRBD1. With 1 base clipped from V and 2 bases from J, the junction kept 12 bases outside the gene matches. The length of the CDR3 is 19 residues. Germline V gene data show CDR1 as MNHNS and CDR2 as SASEGT. CDR3 in amino acids: CASSEGDRVGRSRNQPQHF. As DNA, the CDR3 is TGTGCCAGCAGTGAAGGGGACAGGGTAGGACGGTCGCGCAATCAGCCCCAGCATTTT.

The chain employs TRBV7-9 and TRBJ2-1; D remains ambiguous. This CDR3 has 12 residues. The germline V gene has CDR1 SEHNR and CDR2 FQNEAQ (reference sequence). Trimming removed 5 bases at V and 2 bases at J, with 4 bases between. CDR3 loop: CASSPAYNEQFF. The CDR3 nucleotides are TGTGCCAGCAGCCCAGCCTACAATGAGCAGTTCTTC.

This chain connects TRBV29-1 to TRBJ2-3, with TRBD1 matching 10 bases. Germline V gives CDR1 SQVTM, CDR2 ANQGSEA. The CDR3 contains 16 residues. V trimming: 5 bases; J trimming: 5 bases; junction bases outside the gene matches: 13. Here the CDR3 reads CSVIILRDRGRDTQYF. In DNA form, the CDR3 reads TGCAGCGTTATAATACTCCGGGACAGGGGTCGAGATACGCAGTATTTT.

The J gene is TRBJ2-7, the V gene TRBV4-1, with D perhaps TRBD2 (6 bases). The germline V and J ends were trimmed by 4 bases and 6 bases, with 19 bases remaining between them. The CDR3 contains 15 residues. The germline V gene encodes CDR1 MGHRA and CDR2 YSYEKL. The CDR3: CASSLETGAVGEQYF. CDR3 in DNA: TGCGCCAGCAGCCTAGAGACGGGAGCCGTCGGCGAGCAGTACTTC.